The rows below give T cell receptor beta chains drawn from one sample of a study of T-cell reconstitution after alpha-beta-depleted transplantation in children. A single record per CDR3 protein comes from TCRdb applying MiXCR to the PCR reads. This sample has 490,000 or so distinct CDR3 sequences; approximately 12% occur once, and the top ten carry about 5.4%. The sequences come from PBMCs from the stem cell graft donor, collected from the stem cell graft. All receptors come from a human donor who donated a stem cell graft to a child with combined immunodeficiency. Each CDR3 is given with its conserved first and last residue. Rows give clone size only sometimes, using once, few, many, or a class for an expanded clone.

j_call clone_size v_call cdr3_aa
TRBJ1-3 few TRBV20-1 CSARRGATGNTIYF
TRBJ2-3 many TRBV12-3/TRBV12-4 CASSLSGLSTDTQYF
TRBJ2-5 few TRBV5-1 CASSSPMTGGLGETQYF
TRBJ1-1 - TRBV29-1 CSVEGGRGTEAFF
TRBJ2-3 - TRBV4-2 CASSTQTAGRTDTQYF
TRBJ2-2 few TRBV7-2 CASSPTGTTNTGELFF
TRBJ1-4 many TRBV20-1 CSATRTGLNEKLFF
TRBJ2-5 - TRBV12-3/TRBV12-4 CASRRGQGRYQETQYF
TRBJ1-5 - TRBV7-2 CASSLYGGSNQPQHF
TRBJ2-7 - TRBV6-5 CASGRRPF
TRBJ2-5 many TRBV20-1 CSAKRDSHQETQYF
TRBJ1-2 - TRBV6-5 CASSSRTARIANYGYTF
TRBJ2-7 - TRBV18 CASSHAGQGTYEQYF
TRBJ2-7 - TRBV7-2 CASKAGSNSYEQYF
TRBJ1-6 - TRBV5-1 CASRRQGDSPLHF
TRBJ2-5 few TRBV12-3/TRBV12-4 CASSLNLADQETQYF
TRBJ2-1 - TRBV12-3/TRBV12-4 CASRGLAAHNEQFF
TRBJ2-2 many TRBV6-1 CASQRGLTGELFF
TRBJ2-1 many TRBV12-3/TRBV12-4 CASSLPSGGARGEQFF
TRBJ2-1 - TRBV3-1 CASSPRPEGLVNNEQFF
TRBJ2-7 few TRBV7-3 CASSLLAGAAYEQYF
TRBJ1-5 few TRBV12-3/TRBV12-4 CASSLGRGILQPQHF
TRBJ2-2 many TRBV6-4 CASSESGGNTGELFF
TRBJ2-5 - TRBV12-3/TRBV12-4 CASSQPGKETQYF
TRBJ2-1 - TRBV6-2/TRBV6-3 CASSRTSGRANEQFF
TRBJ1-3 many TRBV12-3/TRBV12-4 CASSGDGQAGNTIYF
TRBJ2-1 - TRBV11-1 CASSSSFKRGGGIDEQFF
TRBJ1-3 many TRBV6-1 CASSEALAASGNTIYF
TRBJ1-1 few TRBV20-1 CSATSRDRSNTEAFF
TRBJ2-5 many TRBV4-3 CASSAQRQETQYF
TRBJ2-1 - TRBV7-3 CASSFFPGIAGGVSYNEQFF
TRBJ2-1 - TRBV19 CASTVGGSYNEQFF
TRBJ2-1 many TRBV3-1 CASSQPGLEQFF
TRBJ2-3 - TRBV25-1 CASSGWTETSGTDTQYF
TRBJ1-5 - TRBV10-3 CAISEGGDQPQHF
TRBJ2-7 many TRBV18 CASSPRLEAYEQYF
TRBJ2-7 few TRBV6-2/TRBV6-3 CASSYEVLARSYEQYF
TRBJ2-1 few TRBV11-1 CASSLNWGSSTRSSYNEQFF
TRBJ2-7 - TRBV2 CASVEGKLVYEQYF
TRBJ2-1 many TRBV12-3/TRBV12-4 CASSLNENEQFF
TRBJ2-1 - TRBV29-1 CSVVQLNEWNEQFF
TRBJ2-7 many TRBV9 CASSPFGQGESYEQYF
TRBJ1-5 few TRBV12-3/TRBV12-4 CASSTTIGPQHF
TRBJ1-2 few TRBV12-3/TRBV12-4 CASSFGARGYTF
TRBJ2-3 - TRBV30 CAWSFEIAIGVTDTQYF
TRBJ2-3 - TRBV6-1 CASSPQTGPGTDTQYF
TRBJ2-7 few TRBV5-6 CASSLFWGRNSYEQYF
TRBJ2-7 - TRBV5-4 CASSHRLATYEQYF
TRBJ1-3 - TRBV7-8 CASSLVRWSSGNTIYF
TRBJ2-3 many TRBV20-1 CSASSPSGDTDTQYF
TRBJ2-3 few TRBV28 CASSLPGQGDVDTQYF
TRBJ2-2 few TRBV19 CASSTGQPGELFF
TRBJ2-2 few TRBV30 CAWRQNTGELFF
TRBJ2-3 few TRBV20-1 CSAPDSPGTDTQYF
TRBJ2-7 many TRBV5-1 CASWTRVDEQYF
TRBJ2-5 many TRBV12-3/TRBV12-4 CASSHTPETQYF
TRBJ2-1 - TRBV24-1 CAIAAGGEQFF